This T cell receptor (beta chain) was profiled in a study of T cells after posttransplantation cyclophosphamide. Study-level findings and limits: Later blood repertoires were often dominated by clones from the donor CD8+ memory compartment. After PTCy, TRB diversity resembled that of CNI/methotrexate controls. TRB overlap between skin or GI tissue T cells and blood was limited.

Germline CDR1 reads MGHRA; CDR2 reads YSYEKL. CDR3 size: 18 residues. Assay: immunoSEQ multiplex PCR; the TCRdb copy retains only in-frame clones and omits some. This repertoire holds some 38,000 clones, and none appear only once. This clone appeared many times. Its target is not known. A junction boundary mismatches the germline segment, possibly from a read error. The material sequenced was PBMCs. This sequence joins TRBV4-1 and TRBJ1-2, with 7 bases identical to TRBD1. The source is a man between 45 and 60 years old in good health, CMV-negative, and a related stem cell transplant donor. The CDR3 region has the DNA TGCGCCAGCAGCCAAGTTTTTTTGCAGGGGGGAACTAACTCTGGCTACACCTTC. Its protein product is CASSQVFLQGGTNSGYTF.